This T cell receptor (beta chain) was sequenced for a study of shared clonotypes between healthy human individuals. Broader study findings: Lower generation probabilities were found for non-shared clonotypes than for those shared by all four donors. Some naive CD4 clonotypes, about 5.5%, turned up in common across several donors.

The CDR3 sequence is 16 residues long. V lost 3 bases and J 1 base, leaving 15 bases between the germline ends. Germline V gene data show CDR1 as SNHLY and CDR2 as FYNNEI. A note on this clone: Its specificity is not known.

It was at deep level that the assay was run. TCRdb's copy holds only in-frame clones and misses some; the assay was immunoSEQ multiplex PCR. The data show about 2 million clones, approximately 94% seen once. CD8 cells classed as naive were CD45RO-negative and positively selected for CCR7, excluding terminally differentiated effector memory CD45RA+ cells. J is TRBJ1-1 and V is TRBV2; D is perhaps TRBD1 (6 bases). Input material: naive CD8+ T cells sorted from blood. This sequence originates from a young man in good health. CDR3 nucleotide sequence: TGTGCCAGCAGTGACGGGCAGGGGCGACGGAACACTGAAGCTTTCTTT. Amino acid sequence: CASSDGQGRRNTEAFF.